The 10 T cell receptor beta chains in this list originate from one sample, sequenced in a study of blood T cell repertoires in COVID-19. The data were produced by immunoSEQ multiplex PCR, yet TCRdb's version contains in-frame clones alone and is incomplete. The sample has 200,000 to 250,000 clones, approximately 82% seen once. The sample taken for sequencing was peripheral blood. These receptors originate from a man between 45 and 60 years old with active or convalescent COVID-19.

This clone appeared a single time. Other DNA sequences from this sample encode an identical CDR3 as well. The CDR3 here is CASSLGSGSYNEQFF. For the CDR3, the DNA is TGCGCCAGCAGCTTGGGTAGCGGGAGTTACAATGAGCAGTTCTTC. The rearrangement joins TRBV5-1 to TRBJ2-1; TRBD2 matches at 9 bases. The length of the CDR3 is 15 residues. Germline assignment: CDR1 SGHRS and CDR2 YFSETQ. Trimming removed 0 bases from V and 4 bases from J; junction bases left unmatched: 2.

The chain joins TRBV3-1 (or the pseudogene TRBV3-2) to TRBJ1-1; 10 positions match TRBD1. The CDR3 covers 15 residues. J gave up 12 bases and V 3 bases, and 13 bases lay outside the gene matches. Germline V gene data show CDR1 as LGHDT and CDR2 as YNNKEL (reference sequence). This CDR3 is CASSHPGQGHQRTFF. CDR3 DNA: TGTGCCAGCAGCCATCCGGGACAGGGGCATCAGCGAACTTTCTTT.

The chain uses TRBV6-5 and TRBJ2-1, with D possibly TRBD2 on 7 matching bases. This CDR3 region has 14 residues. The V end lost 3 bases, the J end lost 6 bases, and 12 bases lay between the germline ends. Germline V CDR1 and CDR2: MNHEY, SVGAGI. DNA for the CDR3: TGTGCCAGCAGTTATTTCGCGGGGGCCAATGAGCAGTTCTTC. This codes for CASSYFAGANEQFF.

V is TRBV7-4 and J is TRBJ1-5, with D possibly being TRBD1 (5 bases). Trimming removed 5 bases from V and 4 bases from J, with 27 bases in between. The CDR3 consists of 19 residues. The germline V gene has CDR1 SGHVT and CDR2 SQSDAQ. The CDR3 DNA reads TGTGCCAGCAGCGCCCCGTGGGTCGAGGGACTGATAAAGAATCAGCCCCAGCATTTT. Residues: CASSAPWVEGLIKNQPQHF.

The CDR3 sequence is CASSQFRQSEDYNYGYTF. In nucleotides, the CDR3 is TGCGCCAGCAGCCAATTCAGACAGTCTGAGGATTACAACTATGGCTACACCTTC. The genes are TRBV4-3 and TRBJ1-2; weak D call: TRBD1 (5 bases). Germline V lookup: CDR1 LGHNA, CDR2 YSLEER. The CDR3 length is 18 residues. Between the trimmed V and J ends, which lost 2 bases and 2 bases, there was a span of 21 bases.

V is TRBV4-3 and J is TRBJ1-2; D not certain. V lost 0 bases and J lost 4, with 18 bases in between. The CDR3 spans 17 residues. Germline V gives CDR1 LGHNA, CDR2 YSLEER. CDR3 DNA sequence: TGCGCCAGCAGCCAAGATTTACAGCCAGCCCGCAGCTATGGCTACACCTTC. This translates into CASSQDLQPARSYGYTF.

The chain joins TRBV5-6 to TRBJ2-7; D unresolved. Germline V gives CDR1 SGHDT, CDR2 YYEEEE. Trimming shortened V by 1 base and J by 1 base, and 6 bases separated the two germline ends. The CDR3 spans 13 residues. This CDR3 reads CASSLYSSYEQYV. For the CDR3, the DNA is TGTGCCAGCAGCTTGTACAGTTCCTACGAGCAGTACGTC.

The rearrangement joins TRBV6-5 to TRBJ1-1; D remains unclear. CDR3 size: 14 residues. Germline CDR1 is MNHEY and CDR2 is SVGAGI. V shed 0 bases and J shed 1 base, with 6 bases lying between them. CDR3 in DNA: TGTGCCAGCAGTTACTCGTCTCCGAACACTGAAGCTTTCTTT. Protein sequence: CASSYSSPNTEAFF.

This sequence joins TRBV5-4 and TRBJ2-4, with 8 bases lining up with TRBD2. The CDR3 consists of 15 residues. Germline-derived CDR1 and CDR2 are SGHNT and YYREEE (reference sequence). V shed 0 bases, J shed 2 bases, and the junction held 1 base outside the gene matches. The CDR3 DNA follows: TGTGCCAGCAGCTTGGCGGGGGGGTCCAAAAACATTCAGTACTTC. This codes for CASSLAGGSKNIQYF.

The chain recombines TRBV21-1 with TRBJ2-1; the table names TRBD2, a call not compared with the DNA. TRBV21-1 is a pseudogene locus. The length of the CDR3 is 12 residues. The CDR3: CAGKPTSREQFF. Here the CDR3 DNA reads TGTGCCGGAAAACCTACTAGCCGTGAGCAGTTCTTC.